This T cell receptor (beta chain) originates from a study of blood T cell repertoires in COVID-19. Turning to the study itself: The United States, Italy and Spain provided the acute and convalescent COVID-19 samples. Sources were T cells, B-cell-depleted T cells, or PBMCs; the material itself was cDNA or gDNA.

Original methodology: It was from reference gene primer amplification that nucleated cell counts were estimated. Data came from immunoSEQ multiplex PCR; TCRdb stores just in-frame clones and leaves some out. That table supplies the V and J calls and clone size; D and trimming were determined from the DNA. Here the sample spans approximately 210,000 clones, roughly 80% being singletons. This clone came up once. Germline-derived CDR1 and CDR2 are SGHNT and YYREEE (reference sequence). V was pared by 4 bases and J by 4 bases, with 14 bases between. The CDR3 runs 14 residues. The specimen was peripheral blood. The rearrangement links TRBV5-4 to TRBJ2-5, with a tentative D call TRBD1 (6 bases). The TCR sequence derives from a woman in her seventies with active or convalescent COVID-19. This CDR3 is CASSVPQGPETQYF. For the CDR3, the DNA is TGTGCCAGCAGCGTACCACAGGGCCCAGAGACCCAGTACTTC.